The rows below give T cell receptor beta chains drawn from one sample of a study of T cells after yellow fever vaccination. TCRdb re-called the 5' RACE reads with MiXCR, one entry per CDR3 protein. The sample shows 55,000 to 70,000 distinct CDR3 sequences, less than 8.5% of them seen only once. Sequencing was performed on CD8+ T cells sorted from PBMCs, taken roughly 47 days after the first yellow fever vaccination. The receptors originated from a man between 18 and 29 years old who received the YFV17D yellow fever vaccine. CDR3s include the opening cysteine and the closing phenylalanine or tryptophan. Each record gives: CDR3 length, clone size, D gene, J gene, V gene, CDR3 protein, CDR3 DNA. D genes are given only for firm matches. Size is omitted from some rows. Given values are once, few, many or a class for expanded clones.

cdr3_length: 14
clone_size: .
d_call: .
j_call: TRBJ2-7
v_call: TRBV19
cdr3_aa: CASSSGLSSYEQYF
cdr3_nt: TGTGCCAGTAGCTCGGGGCTATCCTCCTACGAGCAGTACTTC

cdr3_length: 13
clone_size: .
d_call: .
j_call: TRBJ1-2
v_call: TRBV19
cdr3_aa: CASSIVRNYGYTF
cdr3_nt: TGTGCCAGTAGTATAGTACGGAACTATGGCTACACCTTC

cdr3_length: 15
clone_size: .
d_call: TRBD2
j_call: TRBJ2-1
v_call: TRBV7-3
cdr3_aa: CASSFASGGYNEQFF
cdr3_nt: TGTGCCAGCAGCTTCGCTAGCGGGGGGTACAATGAGCAGTTCTTC

cdr3_length: 13
clone_size: many
d_call: .
j_call: TRBJ2-4
v_call: TRBV10-1
cdr3_aa: CANRELAKNIQYF
cdr3_nt: TGCGCCAACAGAGAGTTAGCCAAAAACATTCAGTACTTC

cdr3_length: 13
clone_size: few
d_call: .
j_call: TRBJ2-1
v_call: TRBV7-2
cdr3_aa: CASSPTRFNEQFF
cdr3_nt: TGTGCCAGCAGCCCGACTAGGTTCAATGAGCAGTTCTTC

cdr3_length: 15
clone_size: few
d_call: TRBD1
j_call: TRBJ2-5
v_call: TRBV4-1
cdr3_aa: CASSQDSTGEETQYF
cdr3_nt: TGCGCCAGCAGCCAAGACTCCACAGGGGAAGAGACCCAGTACTTC

cdr3_length: 16
clone_size: many
d_call: TRBD1
j_call: TRBJ1-1
v_call: TRBV11-3
cdr3_aa: CASSLVGARDSFQAFF
cdr3_nt: TGTGCCAGCAGCTTAGTTGGTGCGAGGGACAGCTTTCAGGCTTTCTTT

cdr3_length: 14
clone_size: .
d_call: .
j_call: TRBJ2-7
v_call: TRBV12-3/TRBV12-4
cdr3_aa: CASSRTGPGDEQYF
cdr3_nt: TGTGCCAGCAGTCGAACAGGTCCCGGGGACGAGCAGTACTTC

cdr3_length: 11
clone_size: .
d_call: .
j_call: TRBJ1-1
v_call: TRBV7-8
cdr3_aa: CASSPSQGAFF
cdr3_nt: TGTGCCAGCAGTCCAAGCCAAGGAGCTTTCTTT

cdr3_length: 15
clone_size: .
d_call: .
j_call: TRBJ1-5
v_call: TRBV27
cdr3_aa: CASSFLGNSNQPQHF
cdr3_nt: TGTGCCAGCAGTTTTTTGGGAAATAGCAATCAGCCCCAGCATTTT

cdr3_length: 11
clone_size: many
d_call: .
j_call: TRBJ2-2
v_call: TRBV7-8
cdr3_aa: CASSFAGELFF
cdr3_nt: TGTGCCAGCAGCTTCGCCGGGGAGCTGTTTTTT

cdr3_length: 14
clone_size: many
d_call: .
j_call: TRBJ2-3
v_call: TRBV12-3/TRBV12-4
cdr3_aa: CASTSGLETDTQYF
cdr3_nt: TGTGCCAGCACCAGCGGGTTAGAGACAGATACGCAGTATTTT

cdr3_length: 13
clone_size: many
d_call: .
j_call: TRBJ2-2
v_call: TRBV7-6
cdr3_aa: CASSLGDTGELFF
cdr3_nt: TGTGCCAGCAGCTTAGGGGACACCGGGGAGCTGTTTTTT

cdr3_length: 17
clone_size: few
d_call: .
j_call: TRBJ2-7
v_call: TRBV12-5
cdr3_aa: CASAETGTIRIPYEQYF
cdr3_nt: TGTGCTAGTGCCGAAACCGGGACAATTCGGATCCCCTACGAGCAGTACTTC

cdr3_length: 14
clone_size: many
d_call: .
j_call: TRBJ2-7
v_call: TRBV19
cdr3_aa: CASTTRDTAYEQYF
cdr3_nt: TGTGCCAGCACTACCCGGGACACCGCCTACGAGCAGTACTTC

cdr3_length: 14
clone_size: .
d_call: .
j_call: TRBJ2-7
v_call: TRBV2
cdr3_aa: CASSDLDLPGIGDF
cdr3_nt: TGTGCCAGCAGTGATCTGGATTTACCAGGGATTGGGGACTTC

cdr3_length: 14
clone_size: many
d_call: .
j_call: TRBJ2-7
v_call: TRBV5-1
cdr3_aa: CASRSTGPPYEQYF
cdr3_nt: TGCGCCAGTCGCTCGACAGGTCCTCCCTACGAGCAGTACTTC

cdr3_length: 18
clone_size: .
d_call: .
j_call: TRBJ2-1
v_call: TRBV2
cdr3_aa: CAISVTSTKVVHYNEQFF
cdr3_nt: TGTGCCATCAGTGTAACTTCCACGAAAGTTGTTCACTACAATGAGCAGTTCTTC

cdr3_length: 14
clone_size: .
d_call: .
j_call: TRBJ1-1
v_call: TRBV12-3/TRBV12-4
cdr3_aa: CASSFPGRDTEAFF
cdr3_nt: TGTGCCAGCAGTTTTCCGGGGAGGGACACTGAAGCTTTCTTT

cdr3_length: 13
clone_size: .
d_call: .
j_call: TRBJ1-4
v_call: TRBV7-9
cdr3_aa: CASVGATNEKLFF
cdr3_nt: TGTGCCAGCGTTGGTGCAACTAATGAAAAACTGTTTTTT

cdr3_length: 15
clone_size: many
d_call: .
j_call: TRBJ2-7
v_call: TRBV7-9
cdr3_aa: CASSPLSDSSHEQYF
cdr3_nt: TGTGCCAGCAGCCCGTTGTCGGACTCTAGTCACGAGCAGTACTTC

cdr3_length: 15
clone_size: .
d_call: .
j_call: TRBJ2-5
v_call: TRBV10-3
cdr3_aa: CAISETGTVQETQYF
cdr3_nt: TGTGCCATCAGTGAGACAGGGACTGTCCAAGAGACCCAGTACTTC

cdr3_length: 16
clone_size: many
d_call: .
j_call: TRBJ2-7
v_call: TRBV11-2
cdr3_aa: CASSPYPRGPSYEQYF
cdr3_nt: TGTGCCAGCAGCCCTTACCCCAGGGGCCCCTCCTACGAGCAGTACTTC

cdr3_length: 14
clone_size: many
d_call: .
j_call: TRBJ2-7
v_call: TRBV4-3
cdr3_aa: CASSPQRGGYEQYF
cdr3_nt: TGCGCCAGCAGCCCCCAGCGAGGAGGCTACGAGCAGTACTTC

cdr3_length: 16
clone_size: many
d_call: TRBD2
j_call: TRBJ2-3
v_call: TRBV4-1
cdr3_aa: CASSQAERGGDDTQYF
cdr3_nt: TGCGCCAGCAGCCAAGCTGAGCGGGGGGGCGACGATACGCAGTATTTT

cdr3_length: 16
clone_size: many
d_call: TRBD2
j_call: TRBJ2-1
v_call: TRBV7-9
cdr3_aa: CASSPPASGVYNEQFF
cdr3_nt: TGTGCCAGCAGCCCCCCGGCTAGCGGGGTATACAATGAGCAGTTCTTC

cdr3_length: 15
clone_size: many
d_call: .
j_call: TRBJ2-1
v_call: TRBV19
cdr3_aa: CASSIEGGAYNEQFF
cdr3_nt: TGTGCCAGTAGTATTGAGGGGGGCGCCTACAATGAGCAGTTCTTC

cdr3_length: 14
clone_size: many
d_call: .
j_call: TRBJ2-1
v_call: TRBV6-5
cdr3_aa: CASSYLGGYNEQFF
cdr3_nt: TGTGCCAGCAGTTACTTGGGGGGATACAATGAGCAGTTCTTC

cdr3_length: 13
clone_size: many
d_call: .
j_call: TRBJ2-5
v_call: TRBV29-1
cdr3_aa: CSGRPALQETQYF
cdr3_nt: TGCAGCGGTAGACCGGCACTACAAGAGACCCAGTACTTC

cdr3_length: 18
clone_size: few
d_call: TRBD1
j_call: TRBJ2-6
v_call: TRBV7-8
cdr3_aa: CASSSPGTGISGANVLTF
cdr3_nt: TGTGCCAGCAGCTCGCCCGGGACAGGGATTTCTGGGGCCAACGTCCTGACTTTC

cdr3_length: 16
clone_size: few
d_call: TRBD1
j_call: TRBJ2-2
v_call: TRBV30
cdr3_aa: CAWSSAGQGVTGELFF
cdr3_nt: TGTGCCTGGAGTTCCGCGGGACAGGGGGTTACCGGGGAGCTGTTTTTT

cdr3_length: 15
clone_size: many
d_call: TRBD1
j_call: TRBJ2-1
v_call: TRBV7-9
cdr3_aa: CASSFQDRADNEQFF
cdr3_nt: TGTGCCAGCAGCTTTCAGGACAGGGCGGACAATGAGCAGTTCTTC

cdr3_length: 13
clone_size: .
d_call: TRBD1
j_call: TRBJ1-1
v_call: TRBV9
cdr3_aa: CASSSHRGPEAFF
cdr3_nt: TGTGCCAGCAGCTCTCACAGGGGGCCTGAAGCTTTCTTT

cdr3_length: 17
clone_size: few
d_call: .
j_call: TRBJ2-5
v_call: TRBV24-1
cdr3_aa: CATSDFTRRGDSETQYF
cdr3_nt: TGTGCCACCAGTGATTTTACTCGACGGGGTGACAGCGAGACCCAGTACTTC

cdr3_length: 17
clone_size: many
d_call: .
j_call: TRBJ2-3
v_call: TRBV4-3
cdr3_aa: CASSQRAVMESPDTQYF
cdr3_nt: TGCGCCAGCAGCCAAAGGGCAGTCATGGAAAGCCCAGATACGCAGTATTTT

cdr3_length: 12
clone_size: many
d_call: .
j_call: TRBJ2-1
v_call: TRBV7-9
cdr3_aa: CASSSEADEQFF
cdr3_nt: TGTGCCAGCAGCTCGGAGGCGGATGAGCAGTTCTTC

cdr3_length: 16
clone_size: many
d_call: .
j_call: TRBJ2-2
v_call: TRBV7-6
cdr3_aa: CASSLGTLGIGGELFF
cdr3_nt: TGTGCCAGCAGCTTAGGTACACTAGGGATCGGCGGGGAGCTGTTTTTT

cdr3_length: 11
clone_size: few
d_call: .
j_call: TRBJ2-4
v_call: TRBV19
cdr3_aa: CASLQGSIQYF
cdr3_nt: TGTGCCAGTTTACAGGGTAGCATTCAGTACTTC

cdr3_length: 13
clone_size: .
d_call: .
j_call: TRBJ2-5
v_call: TRBV6-1
cdr3_aa: CASRRTPGETQYF
cdr3_nt: TGTGCCAGCAGACGGACTCCGGGAGAGACCCAGTACTTC

cdr3_length: 17
clone_size: .
d_call: .
j_call: TRBJ2-2
v_call: TRBV11-2
cdr3_aa: CASSPGYRVMDTGELFF
cdr3_nt: TGTGCCAGCAGCCCAGGGTATCGAGTGATGGACACCGGGGAGCTGTTTTTT

cdr3_length: 14
clone_size: .
d_call: .
j_call: TRBJ2-7
v_call: TRBV20-1
cdr3_aa: CSAGLQGTAYEQYF
cdr3_nt: TGCAGTGCTGGACTACAGGGAACCGCCTACGAGCAGTACTTC

cdr3_length: 16
clone_size: .
d_call: .
j_call: TRBJ2-7
v_call: TRBV7-9
cdr3_aa: CASSFSTGVYTYEQYF
cdr3_nt: TGTGCCAGCAGCTTTTCGACAGGAGTCTATACCTACGAGCAGTACTTC

cdr3_length: 11
clone_size: .
d_call: .
j_call: TRBJ2-1
v_call: TRBV19
cdr3_aa: CASSMGGEQFF
cdr3_nt: TGTGCCAGTAGTATGGGGGGTGAGCAGTTCTTC

cdr3_length: 17
clone_size: few
d_call: TRBD1
j_call: TRBJ2-7
v_call: TRBV4-1
cdr3_aa: CASSQVGPDRGLYEQYF
cdr3_nt: TGCGCCAGCAGCCAAGTTGGACCGGACAGGGGTTTGTACGAGCAGTACTTC

cdr3_length: 12
clone_size: many
d_call: .
j_call: TRBJ2-1
v_call: TRBV5-1
cdr3_aa: CASSLDPYEQFF
cdr3_nt: TGCGCCAGCAGCTTGGATCCCTATGAGCAGTTCTTC

cdr3_length: 11
clone_size: many
d_call: .
j_call: TRBJ1-1
v_call: TRBV10-3
cdr3_aa: CAISEYTEAFF
cdr3_nt: TGTGCCATCAGTGAGTACACTGAAGCTTTCTTT

cdr3_length: 13
clone_size: many
d_call: .
j_call: TRBJ1-5
v_call: TRBV6-6
cdr3_aa: CAGRRGSNQPQHF
cdr3_nt: TGTGCCGGACGACGAGGGAGTAATCAGCCCCAGCATTTT

cdr3_length: 13
clone_size: few
d_call: .
j_call: TRBJ2-3
v_call: TRBV25-1
cdr3_aa: CASTPAHTDTQYF
cdr3_nt: TGTGCCAGCACCCCGGCCCACACAGATACGCAGTATTTT

cdr3_length: 15
clone_size: few
d_call: TRBD1
j_call: TRBJ1-1
v_call: TRBV20-1
cdr3_aa: CSALGGGQGKAEAFF
cdr3_nt: TGCAGTGCTCTTGGGGGGGGACAGGGCAAAGCTGAAGCTTTCTTT

cdr3_length: 16
clone_size: many
d_call: .
j_call: TRBJ2-2
v_call: TRBV13
cdr3_aa: CASSDARRENTGELFF
cdr3_nt: TGTGCCAGCAGCGACGCCCGCAGGGAGAACACCGGGGAGCTGTTTTTT

cdr3_length: 13
clone_size: few
d_call: TRBD1
j_call: TRBJ2-7
v_call: TRBV29-1
cdr3_aa: CSVEADRAHEQYF
cdr3_nt: TGCAGCGTCGAAGCGGACAGGGCCCACGAGCAGTACTTC

cdr3_length: 16
clone_size: few
d_call: TRBD2
j_call: TRBJ2-1
v_call: TRBV5-4
cdr3_aa: CASSLASGGASYEQFF
cdr3_nt: TGTGCCAGCAGCTTGGCTAGCGGGGGGGCTAGCTATGAGCAGTTCTTC

cdr3_length: 19
clone_size: .
d_call: .
j_call: TRBJ2-1
v_call: TRBV7-3
cdr3_aa: CASSLTSHLSLDSHNEQFF
cdr3_nt: TGTGCCAGCAGCTTAACCAGTCATCTGTCCCTGGACTCCCACAATGAGCAGTTCTTC

cdr3_length: 14
clone_size: few
d_call: TRBD1
j_call: TRBJ2-7
v_call: TRBV19
cdr3_aa: CASSPGTGAHEQYF
cdr3_nt: TGTGCCAGTAGTCCCGGGACAGGGGCCCACGAGCAGTACTTC

cdr3_length: 15
clone_size: many
d_call: TRBD2
j_call: TRBJ2-1
v_call: TRBV19
cdr3_aa: CASSIEGLAFNEQFF
cdr3_nt: TGTGCCAGTAGTATAGAAGGACTAGCTTTCAATGAGCAGTTCTTC

cdr3_length: 18
clone_size: .
d_call: .
j_call: TRBJ1-5
v_call: TRBV3-1
cdr3_aa: CASSQDRAAPGSNQPQHF
cdr3_nt: TGTGCCAGCAGCCAAGATAGAGCCGCACCGGGGAGCAATCAGCCCCAGCATTTT

cdr3_length: 16
clone_size: many
d_call: .
j_call: TRBJ1-3
v_call: TRBV5-1
cdr3_aa: CASSLGADFSGNTIYF
cdr3_nt: TGCGCCAGCAGCTTGGGGGCTGACTTCTCTGGAAACACCATATATTTT

cdr3_length: 16
clone_size: few
d_call: TRBD1
j_call: TRBJ2-7
v_call: TRBV7-9
cdr3_aa: CASSLGLGQGIYEQYF
cdr3_nt: TGTGCCAGCAGCTTAGGTTTGGGACAGGGGATCTACGAGCAGTACTTC

cdr3_length: 13
clone_size: .
d_call: .
j_call: TRBJ2-4
v_call: TRBV7-2
cdr3_aa: CASSSEGVDIQYF
cdr3_nt: TGTGCCAGCAGCTCAGAGGGAGTGGACATTCAGTACTTC

cdr3_length: 16
clone_size: many
d_call: TRBD1
j_call: TRBJ1-2
v_call: TRBV4-3
cdr3_aa: CASSQDPGTGTDGYTF
cdr3_nt: TGCGCCAGCAGCCAAGATCCTGGGACAGGGACGGATGGCTACACCTTC